The present entry profiles one TCR beta chain with its context. A single count supports this clone. Its antigen is unknown. No much larger clone is present one base from it, and per-base qualities are unavailable. The data stem from a study of T cell responses to AZD1222 COVID-19 vaccine (dated by TCRdb to 2020 to 2023). In the study overall: AZD1222 recipients with second doses at about 4 weeks or about 12 weeks were pooled, because spike-specific TCR depth and breadth did not differ between schedules. A total of 230 to 250 trial participants underwent TCR sequencing, of whom around 200 received two doses of AZD1222 and some 26 received two doses of the MenACWY control vaccine. Trial participants were enrolled into age subgroups of 18-55, 56-69 and 70-plus years, which contained 148, 28 and 57 TCR-sequenced participants, respectively. General conclusions and limits of the study: A significant rise in spike-specific TCR breadth and depth was observed after two AZD1222 doses relative to day 0 and relative to MenACWY recipients. Because no samples from the day 14 peak response were available, repertoires could be characterized only after the peak T cell response. Participants were mostly white British, with more females than males. The authors suggested clonal diversity may have been underestimated. Reportedly, almost half of the unique spike-specific TCRs recognized epitopes lying outside the regions that are mutated in the B.1.351 and B.1.1.7 variants. The whole spike protein was spanned by vaccine-associated CD4 TCRs, and dominant responses were seen in regions 160-218 and 743-854. Conclusions about previously exposed vaccinees are limited because only a handful of AZD1222 recipients were SARS-CoV-2 seropositive at baseline. In the small 56-69-year group, the increase in depth fell short of significance, most likely because of low power.

In light of the paper, this sample's time point label describes: baseline before first vaccination. The vaccinee samples were drawn from two UK trials, COV001 and COV002, one of which was a single-blind randomized controlled phase 2/3 trial testing AZD1222 (ChAdOx1 nCoV-19) in healthy adults. For TCRbeta chain sequencing, PBMC samples from trial participants were taken at day 0 and at day 28 after the second dose. The germline V gene provides CDR1 SGHTA and CDR2 FQGTGA. The cysteine opens and the phenylalanine closes a CDR3 of 13 amino acids. The retained sequence is limited to the CDR3, 39 bases, with the frame set at the first base. The germline V and J ends show losses of 5 bases and 8 bases respectively, and no gene match explains 8 bases of the junction. The CDR3 regions of human TCRbeta chains were analyzed by immunosequencing. Per the authors' processing: Repertoire TCRs were checked for matches against a reference library of SARS-CoV-2-specific TCRs that had been generated using the MIRA antigen-specificity platform. Breadth was defined as the fraction of unique TCRs that were SARS-CoV-2-associated. Depth was defined as the fraction of total T cells that were SARS-CoV-2-associated. Using the MIRA data, each spike-specific TCR was assigned both to the spike region to which the TCR was reactive and to a CD4 or CD8 class. Log10-transformed breadth and depth values were compared by one-way ANOVA with Sidak's multiple comparisons tests. TCRdb limited this immuneACCESS table to in-frame rearrangements with V and J called. A share of clones is missing; checked studies link under half to unresolved V genes, and the rest is unexplained. V and J calls plus clone size are reproduced from that table; the DNA served to infer D and trimming. The sample table lists approximately 190,000 clones, approximately 91% of them with a count of one. The ten biggest clones cover nearly 1% of the sample.

This receptor was taken from an adult in good health. This chain joins TRBV7-3 to TRBJ1-1; TRBD1 matches 7 bases in the middle. The source material was peripheral blood, sampled on day 0 of AZD1222 vaccination. CDR3 protein: CASSHGTAGEAFF. The nucleotides are TGTGCCAGCAGCCATGGGACAGCAGGCGAAGCTTTCTTT. Supplemented by the reference TRBV7-3 and TRBJ1-1 proteins around the CDR3, the complete variable domain is GAGVSQTPSNKVTEKGKYVELRCDPISGHTALYWYRQSLGQGPEFLIYFQGTGAADDSGLPNDRFFAVRPEGSVSTLKIQRTERGDSAVYLCASSHGTAGEAFFGQGTRLTVV.